The 29 T cell receptor beta chains listed next were all sequenced from one sample in a study of blood T cell repertoires in COVID-19. TCRdb's copy holds only in-frame clones and misses some; the assay was immunoSEQ multiplex PCR. The sample carries over 250,000 clones, approximately 89% recorded once. Material: PBMCs or T cells enriched from blood (not recorded which). These receptor sequences come from a woman aged 18-29 years who had recovered from COVID-19.

The table lists this clone with many counts. The genes are TRBV4-3 and TRBJ2-5, with 10 bases that match TRBD1. This CDR3 has 15 amino acids. Germline V CDR1 and CDR2: LGHNA, YSLEER. Unmatched junction bases numbered 1, after V lost 0 bases and J lost 3 bases. CDR3 sequence (DNA): TGCGCCAGCAGCCAAGATGGGACAGGGGAAGAGACCCAGTACTTC. Protein sequence: CASSQDGTGEETQYF.

V usage is TRBV7-9 and J usage is TRBJ1-6; maybe TRBD1 (5 bases). Germline V gives CDR1 SEHNR, CDR2 FQNEAQ (reference sequence). This CDR3 is built from 14 residues. Between the trimmed V and J ends, which lost 6 bases and 5 bases, there was a span of 11 bases. CDR3 loop: CASSGGLHNSPLHF. The CDR3 DNA reads TGTGCCAGCAGTGGGGGACTTCATAATTCACCCCTCCACTTT. The full variable domain, with the rest looked up from reference TRBV7-9 and TRBJ1-6, is DTGVSQNPRHKITKRGQNVTFRCDPISEHNRLYWYRQTLGQGPEFLTYFQNEAQLEKSRLLSDRFSAERPKGSFSTLEIQRTEQGDSAMYLCASSGGLHNSPLHFGNGTRLTVT.

The CDR3 loop reads CASRMGGRAFF. In DNA form, the CDR3 reads TGTGCCAGCAGGATGGGTGGGAGAGCTTTCTTT. J is TRBJ1-1 and V is TRBV6-5, with D hard to call. The CDR3 extends over 11 amino acids. V lost 6 bases and J 10 bases, leaving 12 bases between the germline ends. Germline V gene lookup returns CDR1 MNHEY and CDR2 SVGAGI.

The chain employs TRBV10-3 and TRBJ1-1, with D unclear. The CDR3 is 14 amino acids. Trimming took off 2 bases at V and 3 bases at J, with 10 bases between the two ends. Germline CDR1 ENHRY, CDR2 SYGVKD. DNA for the CDR3: TGTGCCATCAGTGAGGGGCGGGGATACACTGAAGCTTTCTTT. Translation gives CAISEGRGYTEAFF.

The genes are TRBV30 and TRBJ1-5; D unclear. V lost 2 bases to trimming and J lost 1 base, with 12 bases between them. The CDR3 has 15 residues. Germline V lookup: CDR1 GTSNPN, CDR2 SVGIG (reference sequence). The CDR3 loop is CAWSSTPSSNQPQHF. The CDR3 DNA sequence: TGTGCCTGGAGTAGTACACCCTCGAGCAATCAGCCCCAGCATTTT.

The chain has TRBV9 and TRBJ2-2; 10 bases map to TRBD2. V dropped 4 bases and J dropped 6; count of bases not matched to a gene: 12. The CDR3 runs to 17 residues. Looked up from germline, CDR1 is SGDLS and CDR2 is YYNGEE. The CDR3 nucleotides are TGTGCCAGCAGCCCGACCCTTAGCGGGAGGTTGGCCGGGGAGCTGTTTTTT. It is translated as CASSPTLSGRLAGELFF.

Turning to this clone: Its ends do not fully match the called genes, so a read error is possible. The J gene is TRBJ2-2, the V gene TRBV7-6, with 12 bases fitting TRBD1. Germline V gene sequence: CDR1 SGHVS, CDR2 FNYEAQ. There are 21 residues in the CDR3. This CDR3 reads CATSLPLPGQGAGVNTGELFF. CDR3 coding DNA: TGTGCCACCAGCTTGCCACTACCGGGACAGGGGGCTGGCGTGAACACCGGGGAGCTGTTTTTT.

The chain links TRBV19 to TRBJ2-1; 8 positions match TRBD1. Germline CDR1 and CDR2: LNHDA and SQIVND (reference sequence). The CDR3 is 15 amino acids. V lost 7 bases, J lost 3 bases, and 8 bases stayed unmatched. This CDR3 reads CASTEGQVDYNEQFF. The DNA for the CDR3 is TGTGCCAGTACCGAGGGACAGGTGGACTACAATGAGCAGTTCTTC.

The chain carries TRBV5-1 and TRBJ2-3, with 15 positions matching TRBD2. This CDR3 is built from 16 residues. V lost 4 bases, J lost 4 bases, and 4 bases stayed unmatched. Germline CDR1 and CDR2: SGHRS and YFSETQ. CDR3 protein: CASSRGLAGGPDTQYF. In nucleotides, the CDR3 is TGCGCCAGCAGCCGGGGACTAGCGGGGGGACCAGATACGCAGTATTTT. The entire variable domain, with the rest obtained from reference TRBV5-1 and TRBJ2-3, is as follows: KAGVTQTPRYLIKTRGQQVTLSCSPISGHRSVSWYQQTPGQGLQFLFEYFSETQRNKGNFPGRFSGRQFSNSRSEMNVSTLELGDSALYLCASSRGLAGGPDTQYFGPGTRLTVL.

This clone was detected only once. In DNA form, the CDR3 reads TGTGCCAGCAGCTTAGGGACCGGGAGTCAGTTCTTC. Its translation: CASSLGTGSQFF. The chain has TRBV7-2 and TRBJ2-1; weak D call: TRBD2 (6 bases). This CDR3 comprises 12 residues. Trimming pared 1 base from V and 13 bases from J, leaving 11 bases between. Looked up from germline, CDR1 is SGHTA and CDR2 is FQGNSA.

The V gene is TRBV5-1, the J gene TRBJ2-7, with D unresolved. The CDR3 spans 12 residues. Trimming took off 3 bases at V and 0 bases at J, with 4 bases between the two ends. CDR1 is SGHRS, CDR2 YFSETQ, per germline. The CDR3 spells CASSYSSYEQYF. CDR3 bases: TGCGCCAGCAGCTACAGCTCCTACGAGCAGTACTTC. Looking up the rest from reference TRBV5-1 and TRBJ2-7 gives the full variable domain: KAGVTQTPRYLIKTRGQQVTLSCSPISGHRSVSWYQQTPGQGLQFLFEYFSETQRNKGNFPGRFSGRQFSNSRSEMNVSTLELGDSALYLCASSYSSYEQYFGPGTRLTVT.

The chain couples TRBV19 to TRBJ1-4; 9 bases are shared with TRBD1. Trimming removed 6 bases from V and 6 bases from J; junction bases left unmatched: 14. The CDR3 has 17 residues. The germline V gene encodes CDR1 LNHDA and CDR2 SQIVND (reference sequence). This CDR3 is CASSGTGYDVGHEKLFF. The CDR3, as DNA: TGTGCCAGTAGCGGGACAGGGTATGACGTCGGACATGAAAAACTGTTTTTT.

The chain joins TRBV3-1 (or the pseudogene TRBV3-2) to TRBJ2-3; TRBD2 matches at 7 bases. There are 16 residues in the CDR3. V dropped 4 bases and J dropped 7; count of bases not matched to a gene: 14. Germline V gene sequence: CDR1 LGHDT, CDR2 YNNKEL (reference sequence). The CDR3 sequence is CASSPAPGRPTYTQYF. The CDR3 bases are TGTGCCAGCAGCCCCGCCCCCGGGAGGCCCACTTATACGCAGTATTTT.

V usage is TRBV9 and J usage is TRBJ1-1; D gene ambiguous. V was cut by 2 bases and J by 2 bases, with 13 bases left in between. Per the germline V gene, CDR1 is SGDLS and CDR2 is YYNGEE. This CDR3 is 15 amino acids long. In DNA, the CDR3 is TGTGCCAGCAGCGTTACCAGTGATTTCAACACTGAAGCTTTCTTT. Amino acid sequence: CASSVTSDFNTEAFF.

In DNA, the CDR3 is TGTGCCAGCAGTTCATGGAGTGGAAACACCATATATTTT. This sequence encodes CASSSWSGNTIYF. This chain connects TRBV12-3 or TRBV12-4 to TRBJ1-3, with no clear D. The CDR3 loop spans 13 amino acids. V lost 4 bases and J lost 3, with 7 bases in between.

The chain carries TRBV27 and TRBJ1-1, with D unresolved. CDR3 length: 13 amino acids. V was shortened by 8 bases and J by 1 base, with 11 bases between the two germline ends. Germline CDR1 reads MNHEY; CDR2 reads SMNVEV (reference sequence). Here the CDR3 DNA reads TGTGCCAGCCACAAGGAGGAGAACACTGAAGCTTTCTTT. It yields the protein CASHKEENTEAFF.

V usage is TRBV30 and J usage is TRBJ1-4, with D maybe TRBD1 (6 bases). Germline values: CDR1 GTSNPN, CDR2 SVGIG (reference sequence). The length of the CDR3 is 15 residues. With 3 bases removed from V and 4 bases from J, the gap between germline ends came to 15 bases. In DNA, the CDR3 is TGTGCCTGGAGAAGACAGGTTACTGGTAATGAAAAACTGTTTTTT. This encodes CAWRRQVTGNEKLFF.

This sequence joins TRBV30 and TRBJ2-7; possible D gene TRBD2, 8 bases. The CDR3 contains 20 residues. Germline lookup yields CDR1 GTSNPN and CDR2 SVGIG (reference sequence). Between the trimmed V and J ends, which lost 2 bases and 5 bases, there was a span of 34 bases. The CDR3 here is CAWSSARTGRGSGRSHEQYF. CDR3 bases: TGTGCCTGGAGTTCGGCTCGGACAGGCCGGGGGAGCGGGAGAAGTCACGAGCAGTACTTC.

The rearrangement joins TRBV21-1 to TRBJ2-2; the table assigns TRBD1, which was not confirmed against the DNA. TRBV21-1 is deemed a pseudogene. This CDR3 is built from 18 residues. CDR3 bases: TGTGCCAGCAGCAGGCTGGGATACAGGGGGCGCGACACCGGGGAGCTGTTTTTT. Translated: CASSRLGYRGRDTGELFF.

The chain is built from TRBV19 and TRBJ1-5; D uncertain. Trimming shortened V by 1 base and J by 7 bases, and 11 bases separated the two germline ends. This CDR3 region has 14 residues. Germline V CDR1 and CDR2: LNHDA, SQIVND (reference sequence). CDR3 amino acids: CASSIGQSRQPQHF. In nucleotides, the CDR3 is TGTGCCAGTAGTATAGGACAATCCCGCCAGCCCCAGCATTTT.

The chain links TRBV5-4 to TRBJ2-1; 9 bases are shared with TRBD2. Unmatched junction bases numbered 3, after V lost 2 bases and J lost 3 bases. Germline loops: CDR1 SGHNT, CDR2 YYREEE (reference sequence). The CDR3 sequence is 15 residues long. DNA of the CDR3: TGTGCCAGCAGCTTCGCGACTAGCGGCTACAATGAGCAGTTCTTC. Amino acids: CASSFATSGYNEQFF. Based on the CDR3 plus reference TRBV5-4 and TRBJ2-1, the full variable domain is ETGVTQSPTHLIKTRGQQVTLRCSSQSGHNTVSWYQQALGQGPQFIFQYYREEENGRGNFPPRFSGLQFPNYSSELNVNALELDDSALYLCASSFATSGYNEQFFGPGTRLTVL.

This chain links TRBV18 with TRBJ1-5; D unclear. Per germline, CDR1 KGHSH and CDR2 LQKENI. The germline V and J ends were trimmed by 5 bases and 0 bases, with 8 bases remaining between them. The CDR3 length is 14 residues. The CDR3 bases are TGTGCCAGCTCAATTACAGATAGCAATCAGCCCCAGCATTTT. Protein product: CASSITDSNQPQHF.

V usage is TRBV19 and J usage is TRBJ2-3; D not resolved. Germline CDR1 LNHDA, CDR2 SQIVND (reference sequence). Trimming cost V 5 bases and J 1 base, with 13 bases left between them. The CDR3 runs to 15 residues. CDR3 DNA sequence: TGTGCCAGTAGTGGGCTCCGTACGGGCACAGATACGCAGTATTTT. Its protein product is CASSGLRTGTDTQYF.

The chain combines TRBV28 with TRBJ1-6; no clear D. CDR3 length: 12 residues. The germline CDR1 and CDR2 sequences are MDHEN and SYDVKM. Between the trimmed V and J ends, which lost 5 bases and 7 bases, there was a span of 6 bases. CDR3 coding DNA: TGTGCCAGCAGTCCTCCGAATTCACCCCTCCACTTT. Translated: CASSPPNSPLHF.

In this sample, this clone turned up once. V usage is TRBV9 and J usage is TRBJ2-5, with 8 bases aligning to TRBD2. V was pared by 4 bases and J by 5 bases, with 10 bases of the junction left unmatched. The CDR3 loop spans 15 amino acids. Per the germline V gene, CDR1 is SGDLS and CDR2 is YYNGEE. The chain's CDR3 is CASSFSGDPEETQYF. The CDR3 coding sequence is TGTGCCAGCAGCTTTAGCGGGGACCCCGAGGAGACCCAGTACTTC.

The chain recombines TRBV4-1 with TRBJ1-1; unclear D gene. Germline V gene sequence: CDR1 MGHRA, CDR2 YSYEKL. The CDR3 length is 16 residues. The V end lost 1 base, the J end lost 5 bases, and 17 bases lay between the germline ends. For the CDR3, the DNA is TGCGCCAGCAGCCAAGGGGCAGGAGGAGTTTGGACTGAAGCTTTCTTT. This codes for CASSQGAGGVWTEAFF.

This chain connects TRBV30 to TRBJ2-7; 8 nucleotides align to TRBD1. V lost 4 bases, J lost 2 bases, and 4 bases stayed unmatched. This CDR3 has 13 residues. The germline V gene encodes CDR1 GTSNPN and CDR2 SVGIG (reference sequence). CDR3 in amino acids: CAWNRGWTYEQYF. CDR3 sequence (DNA): TGTGCCTGGAACAGGGGGTGGACCTACGAGCAGTACTTC. Together with reference TRBV30 and TRBJ2-7, the CDR3 gives the full variable domain: SQTIHQWPATLVQPVGSPLSLECTVEGTSNPNLYWYRQAAGRGLQLLFYSVGIGQISSEVPQNLSASRPQDRQFILSSKKLLLSDSGFYLCAWNRGWTYEQYFGPGTRLTVT.

In its sample, this clone was seen once. The rearrangement joins TRBV30 to TRBJ1-6; maybe TRBD1 (6 bases). CDR1 and CDR2 from the germline V gene are GTSNPN and SVGIG (reference sequence). CDR3 length: 13 amino acids. Trimming stripped 3 bases from V and 9 bases from J, with 12 bases between. In DNA, the CDR3 is TGTGCCTGGAGCAGGGAAGGGGGTTCACCCCTCCACTTT. This translates into CAWSREGGSPLHF.

DNA of the CDR3: TGTGCCAGCAGTAGCCGTATCTTGGGCCGAGAAAAACTGTTTTTT. This codes for CASSSRILGREKLFF. The chain links TRBV6-5 to TRBJ1-4; D is undetermined. In germline, CDR1 is MNHEY, CDR2 SVGAGI. This CDR3 spans 15 amino acids. V lost 5 bases to trimming and J lost 8 bases, with 18 bases between them.